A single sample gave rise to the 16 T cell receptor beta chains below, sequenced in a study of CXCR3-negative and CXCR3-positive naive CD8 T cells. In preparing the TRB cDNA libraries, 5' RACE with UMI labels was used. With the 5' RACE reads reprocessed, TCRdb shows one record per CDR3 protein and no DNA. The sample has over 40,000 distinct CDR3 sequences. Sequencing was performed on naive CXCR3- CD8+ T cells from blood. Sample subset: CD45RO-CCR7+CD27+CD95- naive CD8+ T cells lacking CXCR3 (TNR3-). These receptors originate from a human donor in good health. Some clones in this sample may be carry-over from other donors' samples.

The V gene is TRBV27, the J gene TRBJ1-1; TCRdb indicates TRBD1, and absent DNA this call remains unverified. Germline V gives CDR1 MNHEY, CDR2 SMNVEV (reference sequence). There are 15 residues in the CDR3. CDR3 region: CASIQLGAGETEAFF.

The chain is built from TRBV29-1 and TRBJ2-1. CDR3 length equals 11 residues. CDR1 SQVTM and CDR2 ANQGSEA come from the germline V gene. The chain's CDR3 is CSVVQYNEQFF.

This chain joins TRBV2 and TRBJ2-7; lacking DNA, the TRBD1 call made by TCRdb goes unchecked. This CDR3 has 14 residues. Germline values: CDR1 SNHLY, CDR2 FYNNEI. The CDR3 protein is CASSDGTDFYEQYF.

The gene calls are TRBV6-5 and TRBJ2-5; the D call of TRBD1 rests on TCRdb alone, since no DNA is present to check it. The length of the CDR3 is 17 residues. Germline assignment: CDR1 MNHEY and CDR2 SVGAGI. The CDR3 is CASSPFNTDRGRETQYF.

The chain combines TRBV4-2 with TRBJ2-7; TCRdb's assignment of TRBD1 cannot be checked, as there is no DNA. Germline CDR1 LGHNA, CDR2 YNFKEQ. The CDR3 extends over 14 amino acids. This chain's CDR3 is CASSQAGATYEQYF.

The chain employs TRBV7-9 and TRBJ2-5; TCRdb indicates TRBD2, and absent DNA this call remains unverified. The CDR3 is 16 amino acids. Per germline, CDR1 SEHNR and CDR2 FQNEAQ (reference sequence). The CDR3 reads CASSLGTSGGQETQYF.

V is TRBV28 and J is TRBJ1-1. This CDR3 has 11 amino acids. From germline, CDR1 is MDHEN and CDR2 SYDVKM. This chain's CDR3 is CASTAGAEAFF.

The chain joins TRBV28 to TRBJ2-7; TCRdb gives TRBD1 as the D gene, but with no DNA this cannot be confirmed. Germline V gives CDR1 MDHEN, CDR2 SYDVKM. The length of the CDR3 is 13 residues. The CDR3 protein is CASSHGVGGSVSF.

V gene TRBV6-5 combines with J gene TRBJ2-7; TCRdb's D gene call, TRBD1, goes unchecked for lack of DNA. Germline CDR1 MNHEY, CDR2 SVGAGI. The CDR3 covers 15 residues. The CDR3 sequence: CASSPPTGGFGEQYF.

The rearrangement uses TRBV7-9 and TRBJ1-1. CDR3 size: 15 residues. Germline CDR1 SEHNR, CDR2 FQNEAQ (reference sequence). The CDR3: CASWESREGYTEAFF.

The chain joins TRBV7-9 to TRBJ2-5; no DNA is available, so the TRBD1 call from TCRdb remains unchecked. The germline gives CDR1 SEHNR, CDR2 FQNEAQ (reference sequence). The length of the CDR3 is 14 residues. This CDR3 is CASSIRDRSETQYF.

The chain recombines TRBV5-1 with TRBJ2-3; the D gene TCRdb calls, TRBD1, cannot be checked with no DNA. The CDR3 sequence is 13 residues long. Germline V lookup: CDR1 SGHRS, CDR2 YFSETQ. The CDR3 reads CASSFWGRDTQYF.

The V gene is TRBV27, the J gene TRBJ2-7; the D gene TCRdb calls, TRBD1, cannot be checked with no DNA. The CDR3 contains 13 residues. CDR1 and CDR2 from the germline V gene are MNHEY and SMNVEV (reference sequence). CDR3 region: CASSFSGGYEQYF.

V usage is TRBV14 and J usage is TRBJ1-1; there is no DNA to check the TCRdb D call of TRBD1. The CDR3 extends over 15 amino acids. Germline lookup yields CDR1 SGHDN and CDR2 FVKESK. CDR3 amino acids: CASSQEAGEFTEAFF.

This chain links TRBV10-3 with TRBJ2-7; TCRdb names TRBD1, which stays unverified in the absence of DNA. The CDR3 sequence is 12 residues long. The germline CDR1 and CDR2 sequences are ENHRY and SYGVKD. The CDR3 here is CALRTGSYEQYF.

This CDR3 reads CASSLEGGVFGELFF. The rearrangement joins TRBV7-6 to TRBJ2-2; TCRdb proposes TRBD1, but this gene call is untestable without DNA. CDR3 length equals 15 residues. The germline CDR1 and CDR2 sequences are SGHVS and FNYEAQ.